The text below deals with one TCR beta chain. Its antigen target is currently unknown. No clone much larger than this one lies a single base away; base qualities are absent. This sample is part of a study of OX40 agonist ivuxolimab in advanced cancers. About the full investigation: The costimulatory receptor OX40 (CD134) was targeted by ivuxolimab, a fully human IgG2 agonistic monoclonal antibody. Intravenous ivuxolimab was administered to patients every 2 weeks at six dose levels: 0.01, 0.1, 0.3, 1.5, 3 and 10 mg/kg. Of the roughly 54 patients in dose escalation, about 19 had hepatocellular carcinoma, roughly 15 had melanoma, 9 had renal cell carcinoma and 9 had head and neck cancer. A male proportion of roughly 85% and a mean age of approximately 55 years, ranging from 23 to 79, were recorded for the dose-escalation cohort. Patients were allowed to have had prior anti-PD-1, anti-PD-L1 or anti-CTLA-4 therapy, and around 40% of the dose-escalation patients had previously received checkpoint inhibitors. Three dose-escalation patients achieved partial responses, one with hepatocellular carcinoma and two with cutaneous melanoma. The purpose of peripheral TCRbeta sequencing was to test whether ivuxolimab changed TCR sequence diversity and led to clonal T-cell expansion. The paper covers the monotherapy dose-escalation part of the phase I ivuxolimab trial, which included N of about 50 patients. What the research found in general, with its limitations: After ivuxolimab, CD8+ T cells had more expanded clones than CD4+ T cells on average. In partial responders in the 0.1-3.0 mg/kg groups, normalized peripheral clonal expansion was found to be among the lowest, especially among CD8+ T cells. Which antigens the clonally expanded peripheral T cells were specific for was not determined. Low levels of normalized T-cell clonal expansion were also seen in some patients who did not respond. At doses of 0.1 to 3.0 mg/kg, clonal expansion of both CD4+ and CD8+ T cells in blood was seen between baseline and week 6.

The trial excluded patients who had a history of autoimmune disease or who were on systemic immunosuppression. Peripheral blood for TCR sequencing was collected from all dose cohorts at baseline, on cycle 4 day 1, and on cycle 7 day 1. Samples were obtained from an open-label, multicenter, first-in-human phase I dose-escalation trial of ivuxolimab. Adults with locally advanced or metastatic melanoma, renal cell, hepatocellular, or head and neck squamous cell carcinoma were enrolled in the trial. CD4+ and CD8+ T cells were sorted separately from peripheral blood before TCR sequencing. To sequence the TCRbeta CDR3 region, genomic DNA was isolated from the sorted cells. The immunoSEQ Assay was used to sequence the TCRbeta CDR3 regions. TCRdb obtained this table from immuneACCESS and retained in-frame rearrangements with V and J assigned. These tables miss some clones; where compared with another copy, unresolved V genes account for less than half of the shortfall, and the remainder is unexplained. Counted in this sample were 65,000 to 85,000 clones; around 86% of them appeared once. 3.1% of the sample comes from the top ten.

There are 13 amino acids in the CDR3, from cysteine to phenylalanine inclusive. The DNA shown is the 39-base CDR3, in frame from base 1. V ends up 5 bases short and J 9 bases short, with an unmatched junction base count of 4. The germline V gene (reference sequence) provides CDR1 MNHEY and CDR2 SMNVEV. The V gene is TRBV27 and the J gene is TRBJ2-1, with 10 bases in between that match TRBD2. This receptor was taken from an adult with an advanced solid tumor such as melanoma, head and neck, liver or kidney cancer. Sequencing used CD4+ or CD8+ T cells sorted from blood, obtained in a trial of the OX40 agonist ivuxolimab. Read as DNA, the sequence is TGTGCCAGCAGTCTCCAGCGGGAGGGTGAGCAGTTCTTC. Translated, it reads CASSLQREGEQFF.